These 30 T cell receptor beta chains were sequenced from one sample in a study of identical twins. One entry per CDR3 protein results from TCRdb running MiXCR on the 5' RACE reads. Of about 240,000 distinct CDR3 sequences listed, approximately 11% are singletons. The same sample was also studied in work on yellow fever vaccine responses in identical twins.

The sample consisted of memory (CD45RO+) T cells sorted from blood. Every receptor here comes from a woman younger than 35 in good health.

The rearrangement links TRBV6-2 or TRBV6-3 to TRBJ2-7; D possibly corresponds to TRBD1 (6 bases). This CDR3 comprises 13 residues. Germline loops: CDR1 MNHEY, CDR2 SVGEGT. Trimming cost V 5 bases and J 2 bases, with 10 bases left between them. DNA of the CDR3: TGTGCCAGCAGTAAAACAGGGACCTACGAGCAGTACTTC. The encoded protein is CASSKTGTYEQYF.

This clonotype has only a few counts. The V call is TRBV5-1, the J call TRBJ2-1; 9 nucleotides line up with TRBD2. V trimming: 0 bases; J trimming: 3 bases; junction bases outside the gene matches: 7. The germline CDR1 and CDR2 sequences are SGHRS and YFSETQ. The CDR3 consists of 17 residues. The CDR3: CASSLGLAGPNYNEQFF. The CDR3 DNA is TGCGCCAGCAGCTTGGGGCTAGCGGGGCCAAACTACAATGAGCAGTTCTTC.

The chain links TRBV11-2 to TRBJ2-2, with D perhaps assigned TRBD1 or TRBD2 (5 bases each). CDR3 length equals 18 residues. V was cut by 0 bases and J by 0 bases, with 14 bases left in between. The germline V gene has CDR1 SGHAT and CDR2 FQNNGV. Written as DNA, the CDR3 is TGTGCCAGCAGCTTAGACTCCCCGGGACGCTCGAACACCGGGGAGCTGTTTTTT. It encodes CASSLDSPGRSNTGELFF. Filled out from reference TRBV11-2 and TRBJ2-2, the complete variable domain reads EAGVAQSPRYKIIEKRQSVAFWCNPISGHATLYWYQQILGQGPKLLIQFQNNGVVDDSQLPKDRFSAERLKGVDSTLKIQPAKLEDSAVYLCASSLDSPGRSNTGELFFGEGSRLTVL.

This rearrangement joins TRBV5-1 to TRBJ2-7; tentative D call: TRBD1 (6 bases). CDR1 and CDR2 from the germline V gene are SGHRS and YFSETQ. CDR3 length equals 14 residues. V shed 1 base and J shed 6 bases, with 14 bases lying between them. For the CDR3, the DNA is TGCGCCAGCAGCTTGAGTCAGGGGATCGGCGAGCAGTACTTC. Encoded protein: CASSLSQGIGEQYF. The full variable domain, completed using reference TRBV5-1 and TRBJ2-7, is KAGVTQTPRYLIKTRGQQVTLSCSPISGHRSVSWYQQTPGQGLQFLFEYFSETQRNKGNFPGRFSGRQFSNSRSEMNVSTLELGDSALYLCASSLSQGIGEQYFGPGTRLTVT.

The chain has TRBV29-1 and TRBJ2-7; D is undetermined. The V gene lost 1 base and the J gene lost 3 bases, with 10 bases spanning the gap. The germline V gene encodes CDR1 SQVTM and CDR2 ANQGSEA. The CDR3 is 13 amino acids. Here the CDR3 DNA reads TGCAGCGTTGAAGGCAACTCAAACTACGAGCAGTACTTC. Translation gives CSVEGNSNYEQYF.

This chain connects TRBV5-1 to TRBJ2-7; TRBD2 agrees at 7 bases. Germline CDR1 and CDR2: SGHRS and YFSETQ. V lost 4 bases, J lost 4 bases, and 8 bases stayed unmatched. The CDR3 has 14 amino acids. CDR3 nucleotides: TGCGCCAGCAGCCCGGTGAGCGGGGAATACGAGCAGTACTTC. Translation: CASSPVSGEYEQYF.

The rearrangement uses TRBV9 and TRBJ1-2; D is unclear. Germline V gene sequence: CDR1 SGDLS, CDR2 YYNGEE. This CDR3 is built from 19 residues. Between the trimmed V and J ends, which lost 3 bases and 4 bases, there was a span of 28 bases. The CDR3 loop is CASSATSLIVSFVVYGYTF. CDR3 bases: TGTGCCAGCAGCGCGACCAGTTTAATAGTATCCTTTGTGGTCTATGGCTACACCTTC. Full variable domain (missing parts from reference TRBV9 and TRBJ1-2): DSGVTQTPKHLITATGQRVTLRCSPRSGDLSVYWYQQSLDQGLQFLIQYYNGEERAKGNILERFSAQQFPDLHSELNLSSLELGDSALYFCASSATSLIVSFVVYGYTFGSGTRLTVV.

This clonotype appeared many times. The chain recombines TRBV12-3 or TRBV12-4 with TRBJ1-5; D not certain. V was cut by 2 bases and J by 4 bases, with 6 bases left in between. The CDR3 has 13 residues. In DNA form, the CDR3 reads TGTGCCAGCAGTTTATCCCGGAATCAGCCCCAGCATTTT. Translated: CASSLSRNQPQHF.

V gene TRBV6-2 or TRBV6-3 combines with J gene TRBJ1-1; 10 nucleotides agree with TRBD1. The CDR3 is made up of 14 amino acids. V was pared by 4 bases and J by 7 bases, with 6 bases of the junction left unmatched. CDR1 MNHEY and CDR2 SVGEGT come from the germline V gene. The CDR3 reads CASSFRGQGFEAFF. The CDR3 nucleotides read TGTGCCAGCAGTTTCAGGGGACAGGGGTTTGAAGCTTTCTTT.

In its sample, this clonotype was seen a few times. This chain's CDR3 is CSAEDRTGGTDTQYF. The CDR3 DNA sequence: TGCAGTGCTGAAGACAGGACAGGGGGCACAGATACGCAGTATTTT. The V and J genes are TRBV20-1 and TRBJ2-3, with 9 positions matching TRBD1. V was clipped by 5 bases and J by 1 base; unmatched bases: 7. This CDR3 has 15 amino acids. Germline V gene sequence: CDR1 DFQATT, CDR2 SNEGSKA (reference sequence).

This clonotype was detected only a few times. The rearrangement links TRBV12-3 or TRBV12-4 to TRBJ1-1, with D maybe TRBD1 (5 bases). V lost 1 base to trimming and J lost 1 base, with 13 bases between them. This CDR3 has 16 amino acids. This chain's CDR3 is CASSLGGDSRNTEAFF. The DNA for the CDR3 is TGTGCCAGCAGTTTAGGGGGAGACAGTAGGAACACTGAAGCTTTCTTT.

This clonotype was detected a few times. The V and J genes are TRBV15 and TRBJ2-5; weak D call: TRBD2 (6 bases). CDR1 and CDR2 (germline): LNHNV, YYDKDF (reference sequence). The V gene lost 0 bases and the J gene lost 2 bases, with 7 bases spanning the gap. The CDR3 spans 14 residues. CDR3 nucleotide sequence: TGTGCCACCAGCAGAGACCTAGCGCAAGAGACCCAGTACTTC. Encoded protein: CATSRDLAQETQYF.

This clonotype was counted only a few times. The chain recombines TRBV6-1 with TRBJ2-7; D is ambiguous. CDR3 length: 13 residues. V lost 7 bases and J 1 base, leaving 11 bases between the germline ends. CDR1 is MNHNS and CDR2 is SASEGT in the germline V gene. The CDR3 nucleotides read TGTGCCAGCACAGCGCCAGCTTCCTACGAGCAGTACTTC. It specifies CASTAPASYEQYF.

This clonotype was recorded at least ten times. The gene calls are TRBV7-9 and TRBJ2-1, with D perhaps TRBD1 (6 bases). Germline V gene data show CDR1 as SEHNR and CDR2 as FQNEAQ (reference sequence). This CDR3 is 13 amino acids long. The V and J ends lost 2 bases and 9 bases respectively, with 11 bases between them. The CDR3 DNA is TGTGCCAGCAGCTTACAGGGGTCGGGTGAGCAGTTCTTC. This sequence encodes CASSLQGSGEQFF.

This clonotype was seen a handful of times. This chain connects TRBV27 to TRBJ2-7; D is unclear. The V and J ends lost 5 bases and 2 bases respectively, with 13 bases between them. CDR1 is MNHEY and CDR2 is SMNVEV in the germline V gene (reference sequence). The CDR3 contains 14 residues. This CDR3 is CASSPSQGPYEQYF. Written as DNA, the CDR3 is TGTGCCAGCAGTCCTTCACAAGGCCCCTACGAGCAGTACTTC.

This rearrangement joins TRBV12-3 or TRBV12-4 to TRBJ1-6; no definite D call. The CDR3 extends over 15 amino acids. Between the trimmed V and J ends, which lost 0 bases and 9 bases, there was a span of 12 bases. The CDR3 region has the DNA TGTGCCAGCAGTTTAGCCGCCCAAGGGAGTTCACCCCTCCACTTT. Protein product: CASSLAAQGSSPLHF.

The table lists this clonotype with a few counts. V gene TRBV2 combines with J gene TRBJ2-3; D unresolved. The germline V gene has CDR1 SNHLY and CDR2 FYNNEI. The germline V and J ends were trimmed by 6 bases and 2 bases, with 9 bases remaining between them. This CDR3 has 13 residues. This CDR3 is CASSGASTDTQYF. CDR3 nucleotides: TGTGCCAGCAGCGGAGCTTCCACAGATACGCAGTATTTT.

This clonotype was detected ten times or more. This sequence joins TRBV2 and TRBJ2-1, with D perhaps TRBD2 (5 bases). CDR3 length: 15 residues. With 2 bases removed from V and 4 bases from J, the gap between germline ends came to 12 bases. Per the germline V gene, CDR1 is SNHLY and CDR2 is FYNNEI. The CDR3, as DNA: TGTGCCAGCAGTGAAAGTGGTACGGGGTACAATGAGCAGTTCTTC. Protein product: CASSESGTGYNEQFF.

The chain has TRBV4-1 and TRBJ2-1, with 11 nucleotides matching TRBD2. Germline V lookup: CDR1 MGHRA, CDR2 YSYEKL. The CDR3 runs 15 residues. J gave up 6 bases and V 7 bases, and 8 bases lay outside the gene matches. CDR3 in amino acids: CASTPTSGKGNEQFF. The DNA of the CDR3 is TGCGCCAGCACCCCGACTAGCGGGAAAGGCAATGAGCAGTTCTTC.

This clonotype was counted a few times. V usage is TRBV28 and J usage is TRBJ2-3; D unresolved. Germline lookup yields CDR1 MDHEN and CDR2 SYDVKM. This CDR3 region has 14 residues. V lost 8 bases and J 1 base, leaving 13 bases between the germline ends. Here the CDR3 reads CASRGSVRTDTQYF. The CDR3 DNA sequence: TGTGCCAGCCGAGGAAGTGTCCGCACAGATACGCAGTATTTT.

This clonotype came up a few times. The chain carries TRBV5-1 and TRBJ2-7; 11 bases line up with TRBD1. Trimming took 4 bases from V and 6 from J; bases not matched to a gene: 6. This CDR3 contains 14 residues. CDR1 and CDR2 from the germline V gene are SGHRS and YFSETQ. The CDR3 loop reads CASSLGTGGFEQYF. The CDR3 region has the DNA TGCGCCAGCAGCCTGGGGACAGGGGGATTCGAGCAGTACTTC.

This clonotype was seen at least ten times. This chain connects TRBV20-1 to TRBJ1-1, with 11 bases matching TRBD1. V gave up 6 bases and J gave up 11 bases; unmatched junction bases: 2. The CDR3 contains 10 residues. CDR1 and CDR2 (germline): DFQATT, SNEGSKA (reference sequence). CDR3 residues: CSAGTGGAFF. CDR3 in DNA: TGCAGTGCGGGGACAGGGGGGGCTTTCTTT.

This clonotype was observed many times. This chain links TRBV24-1 with TRBJ2-2; TRBD1 agrees at 9 bases. This CDR3 has 18 residues. Germline V gives CDR1 KGHDR, CDR2 SFDVKD. Trimming cost V 0 bases and J 3 bases; bases outside gene matches: 7. Written as DNA, the CDR3 is TGTGCCACCAGTGATTTGCGGGGACAGGGTAGGGACACCGGGGAGCTGTTTTTT. The encoded protein is CATSDLRGQGRDTGELFF.

The CDR3 is CASRPGGEHEQFF. In nucleotides, the CDR3 is TGTGCCAGCAGACCAGGGGGGGAACATGAGCAGTTCTTC. V is TRBV25-1 and J is TRBJ2-1; D is perhaps TRBD1 or TRBD2 (7 bases each). The V end was cut by 6 bases, the J end by 8 bases, with 14 bases between. CDR1 is MGHDK and CDR2 is SYGVNS in the germline V gene. This CDR3 is 13 amino acids long.

This clonotype has at least ten counts. V and J are TRBV7-8 and TRBJ2-1, with D possibly TRBD1 on 6 matching bases. Germline V gives CDR1 SGHVS, CDR2 FQNEAQ. The V and J ends lost 5 bases and 3 bases respectively, with 11 bases between them. This CDR3 region has 14 residues. The CDR3 nucleotides are TGTGCCAGCAGCCGCCGGGACAACTACAATGAGCAGTTCTTC. This sequence encodes CASSRRDNYNEQFF.

The V gene is TRBV12-3 or TRBV12-4, the J gene TRBJ2-3; TRBD2 matches 8 bases. The CDR3 is 19 residues long. The DNA of the CDR3 is TGTACCTGCTGTGACGAACCGATAATTAGCGGGACCCCCACAGATACGCAGTATTTT. This codes for CTCCDEPIISGTPTDTQYF.

This clonotype was observed many times. J is TRBJ2-3 and V is TRBV10-2, with 8 bases fitting TRBD2. V dropped 1 base and J dropped 4; count of bases not matched to a gene: 13. The CDR3 has 18 residues. Germline values: CDR1 WSHSY, CDR2 SAAADI. CDR3 nucleotides: TGCGCCAGCAGTGAGTACCCTGCCCTTGCGGGAGGCGCAGATACGCAGTATTTT. Residues: CASSEYPALAGGADTQYF.

This clonotype occurred a few times. J is TRBJ2-7 and V is TRBV7-8; 8 nucleotides line up with TRBD1. V lost 5 bases, J lost 2 bases, and 5 bases stayed unmatched. This CDR3 region has 14 residues. Germline loops: CDR1 SGHVS, CDR2 FQNEAQ. The CDR3 loop is CASSPTGVTYEQYF. CDR3 nucleotide sequence: TGTGCCAGCAGCCCGACAGGGGTAACCTACGAGCAGTACTTC.

At least ten counts were recorded for this clonotype. The rearrangement uses TRBV3-1 and TRBJ2-7; no firm D call. V was pared by 2 bases and J by 0 bases, with 2 bases between. This CDR3 region has 12 residues. Germline values: CDR1 LGHDT, CDR2 YNNKEL (reference sequence). The CDR3 sequence: CASSQSSYEQYF. The CDR3, as DNA: TGTGCCAGCAGCCAAAGCTCCTACGAGCAGTACTTC.

The rearrangement joins TRBV20-1 to TRBJ2-5; D is uncertain. Germline V gives CDR1 DFQATT, CDR2 SNEGSKA (reference sequence). The CDR3 loop spans 12 amino acids. Trimming cost V 1 base and J 1 base, with 4 bases left between them. The CDR3 loop reads CSARVGQETQYF. The CDR3 DNA sequence: TGCAGTGCTAGAGTGGGCCAAGAGACCCAGTACTTC.